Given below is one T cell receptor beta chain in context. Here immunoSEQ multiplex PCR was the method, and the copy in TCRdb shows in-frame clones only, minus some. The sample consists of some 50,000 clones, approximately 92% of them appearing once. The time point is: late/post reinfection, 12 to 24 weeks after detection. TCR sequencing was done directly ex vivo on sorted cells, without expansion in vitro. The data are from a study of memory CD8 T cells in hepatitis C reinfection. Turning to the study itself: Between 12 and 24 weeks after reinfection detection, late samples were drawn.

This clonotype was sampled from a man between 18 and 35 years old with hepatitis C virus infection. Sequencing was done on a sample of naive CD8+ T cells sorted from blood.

CDR3 coding DNA: TGCGCCAGCAGGTCCGGGACTAGCGGCCGACTAAGCACAGATACGCAGTATTTT. It specifies CASRSGTSGRLSTDTQYF. The V gene is TRBV10-2, the J gene TRBJ2-3; 11 bases fit TRBD2. Germline V gene lookup returns CDR1 WSHSY and CDR2 SAAADI. The CDR3 spans 18 residues. V shed 6 bases, J shed 0 bases, and the junction held 11 bases outside the gene matches.